The clone carrying this TCR beta chain was counted many times. This sample was included in a study of regulatory T cells in long-lasting Graves disease. As for the study in general: The study enrolled newly diagnosed Graves' patients on antithyroid drugs under 3 months.

Indicated time point: newly diagnosed GD, antithyroid drugs for less than 3 months. Scientists built the TCR library using RNA that was extracted from PBMCs. The authors drew patients from an endocrinology department in Xi'an, China. Construction of the TCR beta libraries employed iRepertoire HTBI primers in conjunction with Arm-PCR of CDR3 regions. Source study methods: From all samples, identification returned over 11 TRBJ and approximately 67 TRBV segments. MiXCR, run by TCRdb on the multiplex PCR reads, gives a single entry per CDR3 protein. The authors' filters were not applied to this entry. Seen here are hundreds of thousands of distinct CDR3 sequences, approximately 15% observed once, and the top ten hold about 10%. A further study also used this sample, focusing on T cells in Graves' hyperthyroidism and ophthalmopathy.

The sequences come from peripheral blood mononuclear cells (PBMCs), collected at new diagnosis, from a patient treated with antithyroid drugs. The source of this sequence is a man younger than 40 with Graves disease.

CDR3 nucleotide sequence: TGTGCCAGCAGCACCGCGGGAAGCGGGAGTCCGTACGAGCAGTACTTC. Amino acid sequence: CASSTAGSGSPYEQYF. The rearrangement uses TRBV28 and TRBJ2-7, with 8 bases matching TRBD2. With V trimmed by 6 bases and J by 4 bases, 14 bases remained unmatched. The CDR3 sequence is 16 residues long. Germline V CDR1 and CDR2: MDHEN, SYDVKM.